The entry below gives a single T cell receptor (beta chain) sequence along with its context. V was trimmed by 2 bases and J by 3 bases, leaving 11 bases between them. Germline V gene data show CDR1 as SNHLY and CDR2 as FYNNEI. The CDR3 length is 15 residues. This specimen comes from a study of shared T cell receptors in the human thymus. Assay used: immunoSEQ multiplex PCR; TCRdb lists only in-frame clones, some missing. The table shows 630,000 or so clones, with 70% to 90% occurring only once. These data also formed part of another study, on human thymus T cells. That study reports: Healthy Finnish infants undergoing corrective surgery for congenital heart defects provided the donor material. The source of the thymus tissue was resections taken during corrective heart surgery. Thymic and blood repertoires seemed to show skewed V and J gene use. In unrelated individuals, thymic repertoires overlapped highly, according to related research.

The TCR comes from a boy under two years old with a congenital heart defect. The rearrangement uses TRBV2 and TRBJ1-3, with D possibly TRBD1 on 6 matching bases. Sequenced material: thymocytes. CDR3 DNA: TGTGCCAGCAGTGAAAGGGGGACCGTTGGAAACACCATATATTTT. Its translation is CASSERGTVGNTIYF.